This entry concerns a single T cell receptor (beta chain). Its cognate antigen is unknown. The data derive from a study of T-cell memory formation after mild COVID-19. Study-level background: Most TCR clusters belonged to a single donor.

Study-wide points: Confirmation of SARS-CoV-2 specificity was lacking for second-wave clones peaking day 37.

Trimming removed 1 base from V and 8 bases from J; junction bases left unmatched: 9. Germline CDR1 is LGHNA and CDR2 is YSLEER. This CDR3 is 16 amino acids long. Constant-segment primers were used for 5'RACE, and the resulting TCR alpha and TCR beta cDNA libraries carried sample barcodes and UMIs. TCRdb redid the calling of the 5' RACE reads with MiXCR, one entry per CDR3 protein. The table shows about 470,000 distinct CDR3 sequences, with about 23% occurring only once. The sequence came from an adult woman who had mild COVID-19 (a few samples of this study predate the infection). Cell type and time point are not known. The V call is TRBV4-3, the J call TRBJ2-1; 9 bases are shared with TRBD2. Source material: PBMCs or a T cell subset sorted from them (not recorded which). The DNA for the CDR3 is TGCGCCAGCAGCCAAGGGTGGACTAGCGAAAGATATGAGCAGTTCTTC. Translated, it gives CASSQGWTSERYEQFF.